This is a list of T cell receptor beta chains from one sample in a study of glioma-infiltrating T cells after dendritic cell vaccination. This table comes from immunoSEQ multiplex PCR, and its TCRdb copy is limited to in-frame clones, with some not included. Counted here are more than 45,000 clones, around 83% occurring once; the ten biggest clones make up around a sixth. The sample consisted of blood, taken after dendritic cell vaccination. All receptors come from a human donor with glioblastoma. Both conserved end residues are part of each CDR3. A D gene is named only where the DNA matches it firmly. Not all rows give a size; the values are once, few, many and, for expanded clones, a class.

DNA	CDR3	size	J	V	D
TGCAGCGTTGACACGAACGGGGGGGCAGAAACCGGGGAGCTGTTTTTT	CSVDTNGGAETGELFF	-	TRBJ2-2	TRBV29-1	TRBD2
TGTGCCAGCAGCTCCAGGACTAGCGGGGGCTACAATGAGCAGTTCTTC	CASSSRTSGGYNEQFF	once	TRBJ2-1	TRBV5-6	TRBD2
TGTGCCAGCAGCTTAGAGGGACAGGGCGTCTACGAGCAGTACTTC	CASSLEGQGVYEQYF	-	TRBJ2-7	TRBV7-2	TRBD1
TGTGCCAGCAGCTTTGGGGCAGGGAATAATGAAAAACTGTTTTTT	CASSFGAGNNEKLFF	-	TRBJ1-4	TRBV5-4	-
TGTGCCAGCAGCACATCTTCAGGCAGGGAACGGTGGTACGAGCAGTACTTC	CASSTSSGRERWYEQYF	-	TRBJ2-7	TRBV7-9	-
TGCGCCAGCAGCTTGGCCGGGGAGACCCAGTACTTC	CASSLAGETQYF	-	TRBJ2-5	TRBV5-1	-
TGTGCCAGCAGCTTGATGGCACTACTAGCGGGGGTCTCAGATACGCAGTATTTT	CASSLMALLAGVSDTQYF	-	TRBJ2-3	TRBV7-6	TRBD2
TGTGCCAGCAGGGGGTCGGACAGGGGGCACACTGAAGCCTTCTTT	CASRGSDRGHTEAFF	-	TRBJ1-1	TRBV2	TRBD1
TGTGCCATATCGACAGGGGGCACAGATACGCAGTATTTT	CAISTGGTDTQYF	-	TRBJ2-3	TRBV10-3	TRBD1
TGCGCCAGCAGCTTTTACAGCCCTAGCGCCTACAATGAGCAGTTCTTC	CASSFYSPSAYNEQFF	-	TRBJ2-1	TRBV5-1	-
TGTGCCAGCAGCTCCCAGGGGGGCGAGAACACTGAAGCTTTCTTT	CASSSQGGENTEAFF	-	TRBJ1-1	TRBV7-2	TRBD1
TGTGCCAGCAGCCTGGGGGGACGGGGAGGTGACGAGCAGTACTTC	CASSLGGRGGDEQYF	-	TRBJ2-7	TRBV6-5	-
TGTGCCAGCAGTGCGTCTGCGGAGACCCAGTACTTC	CASSASAETQYF	-	TRBJ2-5	TRBV6-5	-
TGCAGTGCCTATCCGGGACTTACGCAGTATTTT	CSAYPGLTQYF	-	TRBJ2-3	TRBV20-1	-
TGTGCCATCCTACCCAAGGACAAAGAGACCCAGTACTTC	CAILPKDKETQYF	-	TRBJ2-5	TRBV6-1	-
TGTGCCAGCAGCGCTGACGACAGGCCAAACGTTCAGTACTTC	CASSADDRPNVQYF	-	TRBJ2-4	TRBV27	-
TGTGCCAGCAGCTATCTGGGCAGGGGGCAGGTGGCTAACTATGGCTACACCTTC	CASSYLGRGQVANYGYTF	-	TRBJ1-2	TRBV7-2	TRBD1
TGTGCCAGCGTTCGGGTTTCCTATGGCTACACCTTC	CASVRVSYGYTF	-	TRBJ1-2	TRBV6-1	-
TGTGCCTGGAGCCCCGCCCTGGCTGCCTACGAGCAGTACTTC	CAWSPALAAYEQYF	-	TRBJ2-7	TRBV30	-
TGTGCCAGCGCTCCGGGGTACACCGGGGAGCTGTTTTTT	CASAPGYTGELFF	once	TRBJ2-2	TRBV27	-
TGCGCCAGCAGCCAAGCGGCAGGGGGCGCCGGAAACACCATATATTTT	CASSQAAGGAGNTIYF	-	TRBJ1-3	TRBV4-1	TRBD1
TGTGCCAGCAGCCCCGACAGGGGGCAAGGGAATGAGCAGTTCTTC	CASSPDRGQGNEQFF	-	TRBJ2-1	TRBV4-2	TRBD1
TGTGCCAGCAGCCCCGAGACATCGCGGGACTATGGCTACACCTTC	CASSPETSRDYGYTF	-	TRBJ1-2	TRBV7-3	-
TGCGCCAGCAGCCAAGTGGAGCGGGGGGGCGCGGAGACCCAGTACTTC	CASSQVERGGAETQYF	-	TRBJ2-5	TRBV4-1	TRBD2
TGTGCCAGCAGCTTACGGCGGGGGTTTGAGCAGTTCTTC	CASSLRRGFEQFF	-	TRBJ2-1	TRBV7-2	TRBD2
TGTGCCTGCAACCGGGGAACTTATAGCAATCAGCCCCAGCATTTT	CACNRGTYSNQPQHF	-	TRBJ1-5	TRBV6-6	-
TGTGCCATCAGTGTAAGAGGTGCTGGTAACTATGGCTACACCTTC	CAISVRGAGNYGYTF	-	TRBJ1-2	TRBV10-3	-
TGTGCCAGCAGCTTGGTTGCGGCCCTGAACACTGAAGCTTTCTTT	CASSLVAALNTEAFF	-	TRBJ1-1	TRBV5-4	-
TGCACCAGCAGCCAGGCCACCCCGGGACAGGGCTGGGACACTGAAGCTTTCTTT	CTSSQATPGQGWDTEAFF	once	TRBJ1-1	TRBV1	-
TGTGCCAGCAGTCGGACAGCGAACACTGAAGCTTTCTTT	CASSRTANTEAFF	-	TRBJ1-1	TRBV11-2	-
TGCGCCAGCAGCTTGGCGCCGGGGGTGAACACTGAAGCTTTCTTT	CASSLAPGVNTEAFF	-	TRBJ1-1	TRBV5-1	-
TGTGCCAGCAGCTTTTATGTTGGGGCTGATACAGATACGCAGTATTTT	CASSFYVGADTDTQYF	few	TRBJ2-3	TRBV11-2	-
TGTGCCAGCAGTTACTCCCATGCCGGTCATCAGCCCCAGCATTTT	CASSYSHAGHQPQHF	-	TRBJ1-5	TRBV6-5	-
TGTGCCAGTAGTAACCCCCATGGACAGAAACCAAACTATGGCTACACCTTC	CASSNPHGQKPNYGYTF	-	TRBJ1-2	TRBV19	-
TGTGCCAGCAGTTACCGTCCCGATTACGGGTTCTACGAGCAGTACTTC	CASSYRPDYGFYEQYF	-	TRBJ2-7	TRBV6-5	-
TGTGCCAGCTCCTTTAGGAGGAGGGAAGAAACTGAAGCTTTCTTT	CASSFRRREETEAFF	-	TRBJ1-1	TRBV6-5	-